The clone carrying this T cell receptor beta chain occurred many times. From RNA transcripts, TCR beta CDR3 regions were amplified. With the HTBI primer set, the TCR CDR3 went through a first round of RT-PCR. TCRdb called the multiplex PCR reads again in MiXCR, with one record for every CDR3 protein. The repertoire has 400,000 or so distinct CDR3 sequences, about 16% of them found once; the top ten carry roughly a fifth. This sample is drawn from a study of T cells in Graves' hyperthyroidism and ophthalmopathy. The sequenced sample consisted of blood. This TCR was sampled from a woman in her sixties or seventies with Graves' ophthalmopathy.

The CDR3 spells CASRLTANAEAFF. For the CDR3, the DNA is TGTGCCAGCAGGTTGACAGCCAACGCTGAAGCTTTCTTT. The chain links TRBV28 to TRBJ1-1, with TRBD1 as a possible D gene (5 bases). CDR1 and CDR2 from the germline V gene are MDHEN and SYDVKM. V gave up 6 bases and J gave up 6 bases, with 14 bases separating them. There are 13 residues in the CDR3.